The T cell receptor beta chain under discussion was sequenced for a study of blood T cells in healthy people across ages (dated by TCRdb to between 2015 and 2016). General notes on the study: In model experiments, template switching captured about one uniquely barcoded TCR beta cDNA molecule for every two T cells. Using deep sequencing normalized with unique cDNA molecular identifiers, the study measured how TCR beta repertoire diversity changes with age. The donors were divided into four age groups: young (average roughly 15 years), middle-aged (approximately 42), aged (about 60) and long-lived (about 80). To avoid experimental bias, donors of different ages were randomly spread across the sequencing lanes. Two additional independent replicas of 1 million unique cDNA reads from the same blood draw were analyzed for two donors (one aged 18 to 30 and one aged 80 or older).

The donors were roughly 40 Caucasian individuals from Russia, aged 6 to 90 years, who were systemically healthy. Each donor gave about 9.2 milliliters of peripheral blood, drawn into EDTA-treated Vacutainer tubes. Ficoll-Paque density-gradient centrifugation was used to isolate PBMCs, with at least 6.5 million per sample. Total RNA, at least 5 micrograms per sample, was extracted from PBMCs with Trizol reagent. For every donor, an aliquot of PBMCs went through flow cytometry to measure the percentages of naive CD45RAhigh/CD27high T cells. The library was built by means of 5' RACE. The sequencer listed for this sample is Illumina HiSeq 2500. A second roughly 6 to 12 cycle PCR used a sample-barcoded 5' primer and a J-beta primer mix. A template-switch 5' adaptor carrying 12 random nucleotides introduced a unique molecular identifier onto each TCR beta cDNA molecule. Each sample yielded at least 2.5 million CDR3-containing paired-end reads. The Mint cDNA synthesis kit, primed by a TRBC-specific oligonucleotide, was used to synthesize first-strand cDNA from all RNA. After uracil-DNA glycosylase treatment, a first 18-cycle PCR used universal primers M1SS and BC2_uni_R on all cDNA. As for how the authors treated the data: For normalization, 1 million high-quality reads, each with a distinct molecular identifier, were randomly selected from each sample. Reads sharing molecular identifiers were discarded rather than binned into consensus sequences. CDR3 identification, clonotype clustering and error correction used MiTCR with a Q25 quality threshold and the strictest error-elimination algorithm. A nonparametric unseen species model using Euler transformation provided a lower-bound estimate of total TCR beta diversity. TCRdb passed the public sequencing reads through fastp at Q25 and MiXCR, retaining productive beta sequences. All rows with the same CDR3 protein become a single entry with the most common DNA and genes. The V and J calls, along with clone size, are taken from TCRdb and not from the paper's own processing. The sample table lists some 780,000 distinct CDR3 sequences, about 61% of them with a count of one. The ten largest clones take up 20% to 30% of the sample.

Taken from cysteine to phenylalanine, the CDR3 has 17 residues. The kept DNA is CDR3 alone, 51 bases in frame from the first base. V is clipped by 1 base and J by 7 bases, and the sequence between their germline boundaries is 22 bases long. The germline V gene (reference sequence) specifies MNHEY as CDR1 and SMNVEV as CDR2. The paper's findings and limits, for the study overall: Estimates of total diversity based on one million sequenced T cells were considered lower bounds and underestimates. The CMV infection status of donors was not known, potentially confounding age-related changes in expanded clonotypes. Bulk unsorted PBMC profiling prevented conclusive comparison of naive and antigen-experienced compartments. The long-lived group showed more naive CD4+ T cells, fewer expanded clones and increased TCR diversity than the aged group, suggesting age selection. As age increased, observed TCR beta diversity per million T cells dropped in a roughly linear way, and a significant reduction was already evident by age 40. There was a strong correlation between observed TCR beta diversity and the percentage of naive T cells measured by flow cytometry.

This clonotype was found a few times. Its binding antigen is unknown. Base qualities are not recorded, but no much larger clone differs from it by a single base. The sequencing sample was made of blood. The V and J segments used are TRBV27 and TRBJ1-1, with an unclear D gene assignment. The receptor's source is a man aged 35 to 55 in good health. CDR3 sequence: CASSLLSRPTPLLEAFF. The nucleotide sequence reads TGTGCCAGCAGTTTATTATCACGCCCCACGCCACTTCTTGAAGCTTTCTTT.